These 11 T cell receptor beta chains were sequenced from one sample in a study of cytomegalovirus exposure and HLA in healthy donors. PCR primers comprised 60 Vbeta and 13 Jbeta primers. Profiling relied on immunoSEQ multiplex PCR, and the TCRdb table lists in-frame clones only, not all of them. The table includes 150,000 to 200,000 clones, around 77% detected once. The sample consisted of PBMCs. The receptor source for this set is a woman in her thirties in good health and CMV-seronegative.

The genes are TRBV27 and TRBJ2-7; D call uncertain. This CDR3 contains 11 residues. V gave up 6 bases and J gave up 7 bases, with 10 bases separating them. The V gene's germline CDR1 is MNHEY and CDR2 SMNVEV (reference sequence). CDR3 region: CASRSQAEQYF. The DNA for the CDR3 is TGTGCCAGCAGATCGCAGGCAGAGCAGTACTTC.

In its sample, this clone was seen a few times. The chain couples TRBV27 to TRBJ2-7, with D uncertain. Deletions cut 4 bases from V and 5 bases from J, with 6 bases between. The CDR3 loop spans 11 amino acids. Germline CDR1 and CDR2: MNHEY and SMNVEV (reference sequence). CDR3 amino acids: CASSSAHEQYF. The DNA for the CDR3 is TGTGCCAGCAGTTCAGCGCACGAGCAGTACTTC.

The V call is TRBV7-7, the J call TRBJ2-3; 7 bases align to TRBD2. The CDR3 runs 15 residues. Germline CDR1 reads SSHAT; CDR2 reads FNYEAQ (reference sequence). The V and J ends lost 5 bases and 5 bases, in that order; junction bases with no gene match: 10. The CDR3 coding sequence is TGTGCCAGCAGCCCGATGGCGGGAGTGGGAGATACGCAGTATTTT. Translated, it gives CASSPMAGVGDTQYF.

This rearrangement joins TRBV2 to TRBJ2-7, with TRBD1 identical over 9 bases. Germline CDR1 is SNHLY and CDR2 is FYNNEI. CDR3 length: 14 amino acids. J lost 3 bases, V lost 4 bases, and 4 bases had no gene match. The CDR3 DNA is TGTGCCAGCAGTGCCCGGACAGGGGACTACGAGCAGTACTTC. The encoded protein is CASSARTGDYEQYF. The full variable domain, completed using reference TRBV2 and TRBJ2-7, is EPEVTQTPSHQVTQMGQEVILRCVPISNHLYFYWYRQILGQKVEFLVSFYNNEISEKSEIFDDQFSVERPDGSNFTLKIRSTKLEDSAMYFCASSARTGDYEQYFGPGTRLTVT.

This clone occurred a few times. The J gene is TRBJ1-2, the V gene TRBV7-9; D is uncertain. CDR3 size: 12 residues. Germline CDR1 SEHNR, CDR2 FQNEAQ (reference sequence). The V end was cut by 5 bases, the J end by 6 bases, with 10 bases between. The CDR3 nucleotides are TGTGCCAGCAGCCGAGGACTCGATGGCTACACCTTC. Translated, it gives CASSRGLDGYTF.

This chain uses TRBV4-2 with TRBJ2-7; 10 bases fit TRBD1. The V gene's germline CDR1 is LGHNA and CDR2 YNFKEQ. CDR3 length equals 15 residues. The junction had 3 bases not matched to a gene; V was cut back by 1 base and J by 3 bases. The CDR3 here is CASSQVWTGGYEQYF. CDR3 bases: TGTGCCAGCAGCCAAGTATGGACAGGGGGCTACGAGCAGTACTTC.

V is TRBV4-2 and J is TRBJ1-1, with a possible D match to TRBD1 (5 bases). Trimming cost V 0 bases and J 6 bases, with 11 bases left between them. Germline CDR1 reads LGHNA; CDR2 reads YNFKEQ. The CDR3 is 14 residues long. The DNA of the CDR3 is TGTGCCAGCAGCCAAGAGCCGGGGGTGGCTGAAGCTTTCTTT. This sequence encodes CASSQEPGVAEAFF.

This rearrangement joins TRBV7-9 to TRBJ1-4; D is perhaps TRBD1 (6 bases). V lost 3 bases to trimming and J lost 8 bases, with 7 bases between them. The CDR3 covers 12 residues. The germline V gene has CDR1 SEHNR and CDR2 FQNEAQ (reference sequence). CDR3 in amino acids: CASSFDREKLFF. The CDR3 DNA reads TGTGCCAGCAGCTTCGACAGGGAAAAACTGTTTTTT.

The V call is TRBV29-1, the J call TRBJ2-1, with D possibly being TRBD1 (6 bases). This CDR3 has 16 amino acids. The germline V gene encodes CDR1 SQVTM and CDR2 ANQGSEA. The V gene lost 6 bases and the J gene lost 5 bases, with 23 bases spanning the gap. DNA for the CDR3: TGCAGCGTCAGTGGGGAACAGGGTAATCTCGACAATGAGCAGTTCTTC. Translated, it gives CSVSGEQGNLDNEQFF.

The rearrangement links TRBV25-1 to TRBJ2-3; TRBD2 aligns across 7 bases. This CDR3 is built from 15 residues. With V trimmed by 8 bases and J by 4 bases, 12 bases remained unmatched. Germline V gene data show CDR1 as MGHDK and CDR2 as SYGVNS. CDR3 sequence: CASAYPMGGPDTQYF. Here the CDR3 DNA reads TGTGCCAGCGCCTACCCGATGGGAGGGCCAGATACGCAGTATTTT.

V is TRBV2 and J is TRBJ2-1; D unclear. Germline V gives CDR1 SNHLY, CDR2 FYNNEI. The CDR3 consists of 12 residues. Between the trimmed V and J ends, which lost 7 bases and 5 bases, there was a span of 9 bases. The CDR3 region has the DNA TGTGCCAGCAAAGAGTTCCACAATGAGCAGTTCTTC. Amino acids: CASKEFHNEQFF.